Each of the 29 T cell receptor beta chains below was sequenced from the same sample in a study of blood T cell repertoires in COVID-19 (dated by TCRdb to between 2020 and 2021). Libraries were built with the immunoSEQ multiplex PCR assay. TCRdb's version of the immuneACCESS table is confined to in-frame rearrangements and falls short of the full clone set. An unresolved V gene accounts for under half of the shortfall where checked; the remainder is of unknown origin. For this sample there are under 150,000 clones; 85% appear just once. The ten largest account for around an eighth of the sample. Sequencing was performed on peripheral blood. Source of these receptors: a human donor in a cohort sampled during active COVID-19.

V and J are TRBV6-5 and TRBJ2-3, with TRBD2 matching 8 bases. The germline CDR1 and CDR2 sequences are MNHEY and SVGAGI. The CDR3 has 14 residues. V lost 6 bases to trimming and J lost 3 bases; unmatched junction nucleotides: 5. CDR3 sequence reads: CASRQRGFTDTQYF. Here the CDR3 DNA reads TGTGCCAGCAGGCAGCGGGGGTTTACAGATACGCAGTATTTT.

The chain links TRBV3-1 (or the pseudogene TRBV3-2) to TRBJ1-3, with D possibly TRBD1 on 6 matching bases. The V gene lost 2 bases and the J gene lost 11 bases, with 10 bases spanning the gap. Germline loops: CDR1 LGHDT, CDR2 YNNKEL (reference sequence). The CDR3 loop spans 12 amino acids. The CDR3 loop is CASSQRTEAIYF. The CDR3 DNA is TGTGCCAGCAGCCAACGGACAGAGGCCATATATTTT.

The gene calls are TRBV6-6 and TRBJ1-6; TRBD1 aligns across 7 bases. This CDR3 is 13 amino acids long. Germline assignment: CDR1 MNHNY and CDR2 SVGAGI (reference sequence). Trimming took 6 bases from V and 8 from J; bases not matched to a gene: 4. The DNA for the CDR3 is TGTGCCAGCAGGACAGGGATTGATTCACCCCTCCACTTT. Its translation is CASRTGIDSPLHF.

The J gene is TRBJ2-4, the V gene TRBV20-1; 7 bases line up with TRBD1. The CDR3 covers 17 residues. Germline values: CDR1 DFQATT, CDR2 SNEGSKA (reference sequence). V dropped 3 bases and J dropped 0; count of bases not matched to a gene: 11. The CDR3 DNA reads TGCAGTGCTAGTGGTACAGGGGTCAGACTAGCCAAAAACATTCAGTACTTC. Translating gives CSASGTGVRLAKNIQYF.

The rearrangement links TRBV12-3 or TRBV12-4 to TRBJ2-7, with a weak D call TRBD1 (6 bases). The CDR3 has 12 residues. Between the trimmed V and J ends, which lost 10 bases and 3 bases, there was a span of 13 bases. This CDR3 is CATRGHDYEQYF. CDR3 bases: TGTGCCACCAGGGGACACGACTACGAGCAGTACTTC.

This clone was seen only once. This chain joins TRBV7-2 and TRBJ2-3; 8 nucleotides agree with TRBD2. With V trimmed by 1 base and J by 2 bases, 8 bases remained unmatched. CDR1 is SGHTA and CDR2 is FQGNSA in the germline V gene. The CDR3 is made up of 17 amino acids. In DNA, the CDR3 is TGTGCCAGCAGCTTAGATCCGCGGGGGGCCGTCACAGATACGCAGTATTTT. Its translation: CASSLDPRGAVTDTQYF.

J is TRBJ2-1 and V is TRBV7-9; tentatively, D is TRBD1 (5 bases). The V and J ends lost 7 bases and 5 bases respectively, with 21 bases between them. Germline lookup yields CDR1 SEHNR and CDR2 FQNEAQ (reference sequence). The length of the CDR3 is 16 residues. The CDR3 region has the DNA TGTGCCAGCATCCCCCCCGGGCGAGAAGGGGACAATGAGCAGTTCTTC. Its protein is CASIPPGREGDNEQFF.

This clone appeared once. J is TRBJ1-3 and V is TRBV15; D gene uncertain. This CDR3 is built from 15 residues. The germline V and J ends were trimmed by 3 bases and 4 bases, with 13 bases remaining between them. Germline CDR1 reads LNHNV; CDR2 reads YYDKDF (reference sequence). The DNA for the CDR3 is TGTGCCACCAGCAGTTACTCGGGGTCCGGAAACACCATATATTTT. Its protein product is CATSSYSGSGNTIYF.

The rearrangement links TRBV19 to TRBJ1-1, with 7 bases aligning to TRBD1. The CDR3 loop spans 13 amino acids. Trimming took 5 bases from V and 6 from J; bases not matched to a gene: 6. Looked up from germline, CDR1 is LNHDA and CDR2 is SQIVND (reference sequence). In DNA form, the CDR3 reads TGTGCCAGTAGTGACGACAGGGTTTCTGAAGCTTTCTTT. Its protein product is CASSDDRVSEAFF.

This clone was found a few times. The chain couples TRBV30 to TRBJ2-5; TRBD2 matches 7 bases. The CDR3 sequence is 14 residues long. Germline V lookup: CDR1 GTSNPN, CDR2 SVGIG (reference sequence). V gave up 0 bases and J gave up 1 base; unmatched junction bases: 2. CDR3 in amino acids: CAWSVRGGQETQYF. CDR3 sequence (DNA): TGTGCCTGGAGTGTACGCGGGGGCCAAGAGACCCAGTACTTC.

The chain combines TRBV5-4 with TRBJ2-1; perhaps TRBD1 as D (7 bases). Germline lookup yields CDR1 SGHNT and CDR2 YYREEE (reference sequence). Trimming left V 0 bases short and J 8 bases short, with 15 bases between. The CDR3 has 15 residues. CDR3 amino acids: CASSLVYRGGDEQFF. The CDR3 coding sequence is TGTGCCAGCAGCTTGGTGTACAGGGGAGGCGATGAGCAGTTCTTC.

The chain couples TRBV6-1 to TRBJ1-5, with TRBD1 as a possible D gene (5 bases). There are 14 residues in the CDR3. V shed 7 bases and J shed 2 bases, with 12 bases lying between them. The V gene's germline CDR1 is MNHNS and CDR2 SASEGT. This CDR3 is CASTLGGGNQPQHF. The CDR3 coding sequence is TGTGCCAGCACCCTGGGGGGGGGCAATCAGCCCCAGCATTTT.

The CDR3 region is CASSFMLGAMNTEAFF. CDR3 nucleotides: TGTGCCAGCAGCTTTATGCTGGGGGCAATGAACACTGAAGCTTTCTTT. This rearrangement joins TRBV5-4 to TRBJ1-1, with TRBD1 as a possible D gene (6 bases). The length of the CDR3 is 16 residues. CDR1 SGHNT and CDR2 YYREEE come from the germline V gene (reference sequence). The ends were cut back, 2 bases at V and 0 bases at J, with 14 bases in the middle. Looking up the rest from reference TRBV5-4 and TRBJ1-1 gives the full variable domain: ETGVTQSPTHLIKTRGQQVTLRCSSQSGHNTVSWYQQALGQGPQFIFQYYREEENGRGNFPPRFSGLQFPNYSSELNVNALELDDSALYLCASSFMLGAMNTEAFFGQGTRLTVV.

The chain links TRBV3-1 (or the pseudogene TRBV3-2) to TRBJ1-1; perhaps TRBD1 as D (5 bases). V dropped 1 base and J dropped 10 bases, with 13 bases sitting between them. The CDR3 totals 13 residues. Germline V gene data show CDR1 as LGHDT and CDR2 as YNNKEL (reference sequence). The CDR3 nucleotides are TGTGCCAGCAGCCAAGTGCAGGGTAATGTAGCTTTCTTT. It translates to CASSQVQGNVAFF.

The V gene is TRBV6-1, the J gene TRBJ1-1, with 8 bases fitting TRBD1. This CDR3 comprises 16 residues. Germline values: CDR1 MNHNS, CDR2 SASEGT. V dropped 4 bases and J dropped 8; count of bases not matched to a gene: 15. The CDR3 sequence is CASSGAFTLDREEAFF. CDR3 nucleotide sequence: TGTGCCAGCAGTGGGGCCTTTACCCTGGACAGGGAGGAAGCTTTCTTT.

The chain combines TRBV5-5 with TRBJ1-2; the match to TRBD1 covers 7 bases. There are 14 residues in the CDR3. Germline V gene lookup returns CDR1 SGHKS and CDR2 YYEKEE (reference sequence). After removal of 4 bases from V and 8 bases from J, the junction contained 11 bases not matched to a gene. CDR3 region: CASSDHQGERGYTF. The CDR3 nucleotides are TGTGCCAGCAGCGACCACCAGGGGGAACGAGGCTACACCTTC.

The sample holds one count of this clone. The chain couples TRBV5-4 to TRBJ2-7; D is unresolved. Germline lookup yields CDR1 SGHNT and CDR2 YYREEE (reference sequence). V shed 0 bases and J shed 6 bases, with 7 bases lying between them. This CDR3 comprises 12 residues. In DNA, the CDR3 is TGTGCCAGCAGCTTGGATTCCAGCGAGCAGTACTTC. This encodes CASSLDSSEQYF.

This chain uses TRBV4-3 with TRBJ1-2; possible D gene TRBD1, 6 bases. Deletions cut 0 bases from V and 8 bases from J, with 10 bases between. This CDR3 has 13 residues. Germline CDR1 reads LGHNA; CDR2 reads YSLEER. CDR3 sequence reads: CASSQERGTGYTF. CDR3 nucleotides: TGCGCCAGCAGCCAAGAGAGGGGGACCGGCTACACCTTC.

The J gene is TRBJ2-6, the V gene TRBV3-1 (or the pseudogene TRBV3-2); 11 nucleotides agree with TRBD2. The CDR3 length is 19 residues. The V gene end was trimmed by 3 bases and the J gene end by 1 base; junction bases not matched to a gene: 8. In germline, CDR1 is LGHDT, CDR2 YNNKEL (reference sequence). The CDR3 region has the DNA TGTGCCAGCAGCCAGTGCGGGCTAGCGGGGGGATCTGGGGCCAACGTCCTGACTTTC. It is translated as CASSQCGLAGGSGANVLTF.

The CDR3 DNA reads TGTGCCAGCAGCTATAGCGGGGGTGCTAAGGATGAGCAGTTCTTC. It specifies CASSYSGGAKDEQFF. This chain connects TRBV7-8 to TRBJ2-1; 9 bases fit TRBD2. The CDR3 has 15 residues. V lost 4 bases to trimming and J lost 8 bases; unmatched junction nucleotides: 9. The germline V gene encodes CDR1 SGHVS and CDR2 FQNEAQ.

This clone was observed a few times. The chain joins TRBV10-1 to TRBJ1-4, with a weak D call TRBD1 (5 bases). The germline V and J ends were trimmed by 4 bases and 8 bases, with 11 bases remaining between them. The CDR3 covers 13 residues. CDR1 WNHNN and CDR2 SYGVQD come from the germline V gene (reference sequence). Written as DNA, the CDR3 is TGCGCCAGCAGTGGCCCAGGGCGAGAAAAACTGTTTTTT. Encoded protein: CASSGPGREKLFF.

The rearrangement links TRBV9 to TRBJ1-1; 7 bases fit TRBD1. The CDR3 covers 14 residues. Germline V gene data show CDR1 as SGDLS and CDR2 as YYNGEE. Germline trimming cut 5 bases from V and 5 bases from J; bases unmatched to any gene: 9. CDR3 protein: CASSRLGGETEAFF. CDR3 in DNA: TGTGCCAGCAGTAGATTAGGGGGCGAGACTGAAGCTTTCTTT.

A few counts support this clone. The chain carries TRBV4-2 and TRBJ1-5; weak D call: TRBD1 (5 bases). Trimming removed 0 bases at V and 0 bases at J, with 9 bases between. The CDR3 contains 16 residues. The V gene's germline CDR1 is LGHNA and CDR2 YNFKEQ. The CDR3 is CASSQDGTHSNQPQHF. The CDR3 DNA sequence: TGTGCCAGCAGCCAAGACGGGACTCATAGCAATCAGCCCCAGCATTTT.

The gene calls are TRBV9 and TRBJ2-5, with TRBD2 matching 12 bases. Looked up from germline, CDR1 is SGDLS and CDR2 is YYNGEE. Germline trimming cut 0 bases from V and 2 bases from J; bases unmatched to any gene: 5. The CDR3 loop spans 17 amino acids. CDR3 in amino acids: CASSVAPLAGGQETQYF. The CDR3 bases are TGTGCCAGCAGCGTAGCTCCGCTAGCGGGGGGGCAAGAGACCCAGTACTTC. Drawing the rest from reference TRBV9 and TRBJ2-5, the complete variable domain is DSGVTQTPKHLITATGQRVTLRCSPRSGDLSVYWYQQSLDQGLQFLIQYYNGEERAKGNILERFSAQQFPDLHSELNLSSLELGDSALYFCASSVAPLAGGQETQYFGPGTRLLVL.

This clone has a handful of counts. The DNA of the CDR3 is TGTGCCAGCAGCTTTACAGGGGGCTTCGAGCAGTACTTC. Protein: CASSFTGGFEQYF. The chain couples TRBV5-4 to TRBJ2-7; 9 bases fit TRBD1. Germline trimming cut 2 bases from V and 6 bases from J; bases unmatched to any gene: 3. Germline V gene lookup returns CDR1 SGHNT and CDR2 YYREEE (reference sequence). The CDR3 extends over 13 amino acids.

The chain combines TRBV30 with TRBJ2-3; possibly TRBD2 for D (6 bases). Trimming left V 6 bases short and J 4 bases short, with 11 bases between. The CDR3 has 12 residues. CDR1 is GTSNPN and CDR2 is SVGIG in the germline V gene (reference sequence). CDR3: CACPGGADTQYF. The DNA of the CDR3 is TGTGCCTGTCCCGGGGGTGCAGATACGCAGTATTTT.

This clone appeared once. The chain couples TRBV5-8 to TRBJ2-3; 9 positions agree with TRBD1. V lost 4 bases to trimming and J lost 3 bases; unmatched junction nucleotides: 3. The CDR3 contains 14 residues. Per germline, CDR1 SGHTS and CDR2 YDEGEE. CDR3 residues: CASSRGQGTDTQYF. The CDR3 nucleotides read TGTGCCAGCAGCCGCGGACAGGGGACAGATACGCAGTATTTT.

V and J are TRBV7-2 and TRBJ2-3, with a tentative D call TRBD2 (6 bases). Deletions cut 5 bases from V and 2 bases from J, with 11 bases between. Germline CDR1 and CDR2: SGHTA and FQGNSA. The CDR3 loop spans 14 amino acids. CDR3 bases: TGTGCCAGCAGCCCGGGACTCCACACAGATACGCAGTATTTT. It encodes CASSPGLHTDTQYF.

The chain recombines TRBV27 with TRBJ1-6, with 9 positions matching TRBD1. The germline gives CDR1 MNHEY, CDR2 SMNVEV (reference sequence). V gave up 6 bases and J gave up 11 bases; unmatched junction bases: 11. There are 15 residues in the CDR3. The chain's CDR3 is CASRGTGPLVAPLHF. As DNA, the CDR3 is TGTGCCAGCAGGGGGACAGGGCCCCTTGTGGCACCCCTCCACTTT.